The 22 T cell receptor beta chains below all came from one sample that was sequenced in a study of tumor-infiltrating lymphocytes in primary liver carcinoma. Co-extraction yielded RNA and DNA from around 20-30 mg of unsorted bulk tissue. TCR beta cDNA was prepared out of 450 to 500 ng total RNA by means of a constant-region primer. Each TCR beta library was derived from three nested multiplex PCR rounds that employed slightly modified ARM-PCR. Investigators reported that the first two PCR rounds, at around 11 cycles each, used TRBV1-TRBV30 forward primers with a C-beta reverse primer. TCRdb fed the multiplex PCR reads into MiXCR, producing one record per CDR3 protein. The sample lists 95,000 to 100,000 distinct CDR3 sequences; approximately 70% were seen once. The sequencing sample was made of liver tumor tissue from sampling region 2. Subset here: tumor region T2, inferior pole. The receptors stem from an older woman with primary liver carcinoma and hepatitis B virus infection.

The chain has TRBV6-5 and TRBJ1-2, with D possibly matching TRBD1 (6 bases). The CDR3 is 14 residues long. CDR1 and CDR2 (germline): MNHEY, SVGAGI. V gave up 8 bases and J gave up 4 bases, with 17 bases separating them. CDR3 amino acids: CASSTPQGTYGYTF. The CDR3 DNA reads as TGTGCCAGCTCCACCCCACAGGGTACCTATGGCTACACCTTC.

On this clonotype: A much larger clone lies one base from this, so it may be a read error. V gene TRBV28 combines with J gene TRBJ1-6; tentatively, D is TRBD1 (5 bases). The CDR3 runs 15 residues. Germline CDR1 is MDHEN and CDR2 is SYDVKM. Trimming removed 2 bases from V and 6 bases from J, with 11 bases in between. DNA for the CDR3: TGTGCCAGCAGTTTACCGGGACGGGTTAATTCACCCCTCCACTTT. It yields the protein CASSLPGRVNSPLHF.

In its sample, this clonotype was seen a few times. At one of its ends the junction is not consistent with the germline gene, which may arise from a read error. The chain links TRBV11-2 to TRBJ2-5; D is perhaps TRBD2 (6 bases). CDR1 and CDR2 (germline): SGHAT, FQNNGV. The CDR3 extends over 15 amino acids. The CDR3 DNA reads TGTGCCGGCAGCGGAGGGAGCTCCGGAGCAGAGACCCAGTACTTC. Residues: CAGSGGSSGAETQYF.

The chain links TRBV28 to TRBJ1-1, with D uncertain. The V and J ends lost 9 bases and 6 bases respectively, with 20 bases between them. Germline V gene sequence: CDR1 MDHEN, CDR2 SYDVKM. The CDR3 length is 14 residues. CDR3 sequence (DNA): TGTGCCAGTTGGGCATGGGATGGAGGCTCTGAAGCTTTCTTT. Protein: CASWAWDGGSEAFF.

This clonotype appeared once. The junction does not match germline at one end; this may be a read error. The rearrangement joins TRBV29-1 to TRBJ2-5; TRBD2 matches 8 bases. Germline assignment: CDR1 SQVTM and CDR2 ANQGSEA. The CDR3 extends over 13 amino acids. The CDR3 sequence is CSVEAGGTETQYF. The CDR3 DNA reads as TGTAGCGTTGAGGCGGGGGGCACGGAGACCCAGTACTTC.

This clonotype was observed a handful of times. The chain is built from TRBV11-2 and TRBJ2-3; 12 nucleotides match TRBD2. V lost 7 bases to trimming and J lost 4 bases; unmatched junction nucleotides: 6. Germline V gene sequence: CDR1 SGHAT, CDR2 FQNNGV. The CDR3 loop spans 15 amino acids. CDR3 coding DNA: TGTGCCAGCATCTCTGGACTAGCGGGGCCAGATACGCAGTATTTT. Its translation: CASISGLAGPDTQYF.

This clonotype turned up a few times. In this CDR3 the conserved last residue, phenylalanine or tryptophan, is missing, so a read error is likely. The V and J genes are TRBV5-1 and TRBJ2-5; D is possibly TRBD2 (6 bases). The CDR3 is made up of 13 amino acids. Per the germline V gene, CDR1 is SGHRS and CDR2 is YFSETQ. Between the trimmed V and J ends, which lost 2 bases and 5 bases, there was a span of 10 bases. CDR3 sequence: CASSFFGGETQYL. Here the CDR3 DNA reads TGCGCCAGCAGCTTTTTCGGAGGGGAGACCCAGTACCTC.

This clonotype appeared many times. The chain has TRBV28 and TRBJ2-1, with D possibly being TRBD1 or TRBD2 (5 bases each). The CDR3 is made up of 15 amino acids. Germline V gene data show CDR1 as MDHEN and CDR2 as SYDVKM. The ends were cut back, 4 bases at V and 1 base at J, with 11 bases in the middle. This CDR3 is CASSYGGSSYNEQFF. As DNA, the CDR3 is TGTGCCAGCAGTTATGGGGGATCTTCCTACAATGAGCAGTTCTTC.

Of note for this clonotype: The CDR3 ends on some other residue instead of the conserved phenylalanine or tryptophan, so this is likely a read error. The chain carries TRBV7-9 and TRBJ2-7; D might be TRBD2 (5 bases). The germline V gene encodes CDR1 SEHNR and CDR2 FQNEAQ (reference sequence). CDR3 length: 12 residues. The V end lost 6 bases, the J end lost 3 bases, and 9 bases lay between the germline ends. The CDR3 nucleotides read TGTGCCAGCAGGCGGGCCCACTACGAGCAGTACCTC. Translated, it gives CASRRAHYEQYL.

The chain carries TRBV6-5 and TRBJ2-7; D is possibly TRBD2 (6 bases). Per germline, CDR1 MNHEY and CDR2 SVGAGI. This CDR3 has 15 residues. The V gene lost 4 bases and the J gene lost 3 bases, with 16 bases spanning the gap. The CDR3 sequence: CASSSRLAGYYEQYF. CDR3 nucleotide sequence: TGTGCCAGCAGTTCCCGGCTGGCGGGATACTACGAGCAGTACTTC.

This clonotype occurred many times. The chain employs TRBV7-9 and TRBJ1-4, with D maybe TRBD1 (6 bases). Trimming cost V 1 base and J 5 bases, with 8 bases left between them. Germline loops: CDR1 SEHNR, CDR2 FQNEAQ (reference sequence). This CDR3 is built from 14 residues. CDR3 residues: CASSLGGQNEKLFF. CDR3 DNA: TGTGCCAGCAGCTTAGGGGGGCAGAATGAAAAACTGTTTTTT. Using reference TRBV7-9 and TRBJ1-4 for the parts outside the CDR3, the full variable domain is DTGVSQNPRHKITKRGQNVTFRCDPISEHNRLYWYRQTLGQGPEFLTYFQNEAQLEKSRLLSDRFSAERPKGSFSTLEIQRTEQGDSAMYLCASSLGGQNEKLFFGSGTQLSVL.

A note on this clonotype: The CDR3 carries no conserved terminal phenylalanine or tryptophan, so it likely arises from a read error. J is TRBJ2-7 and V is TRBV6-6; TRBD1 agrees at 7 bases. The germline gives CDR1 MNHNY, CDR2 SVGAGI (reference sequence). The CDR3 runs 15 residues. With 5 bases clipped from V and 7 bases from J, the junction kept 14 bases outside the gene matches. The CDR3 loop reads CASSQGGANGYEQYL. In nucleotides, the CDR3 is TGTGCCAGCAGTCAAGGGGGCGCGAATGGGTATGAGCAGTACCTC.

In this sample, this clonotype turned up once. This likely comes from a read error, as the CDR3 has no conserved phenylalanine or tryptophan at its end. This chain uses TRBV13 with TRBJ2-6; D is ambiguous. This CDR3 contains 15 residues. Between the trimmed V and J ends, which lost 5 bases and 0 bases, there was a span of 8 bases. In germline, CDR1 is PRHDT, CDR2 FYEKMQ (reference sequence). CDR3 sequence reads: CASSPRNSGANVLTY. In nucleotides, the CDR3 is TGTGCCAGCAGCCCACGGAACTCTGGGGCCAACGTCCTGACTTAC.

This clonotype was observed a few times. This chain links TRBV30 with TRBJ2-7, with 12 bases lining up with TRBD2. The germline gives CDR1 GTSNPN, CDR2 SVGIG (reference sequence). V lost 5 bases and J lost 6; bases outside the gene matches: 14. The CDR3 runs to 16 residues. CDR3 sequence: CAWANQRLAGVSEQYF. CDR3 bases: TGTGCCTGGGCAAACCAAAGACTAGCGGGAGTTTCCGAGCAGTACTTC.

The J gene is TRBJ2-7, the V gene TRBV5-1; D perhaps matches TRBD1 (6 bases). Trimming left V 4 bases short and J 2 bases short, with 19 bases between. CDR3 length: 16 amino acids. Germline-derived CDR1 and CDR2 are SGHRS and YFSETQ. The CDR3 is CASSLDGQCLAYEQYF. CDR3 in DNA: TGCGCCAGCAGCCTGGATGGACAGTGTTTAGCCTACGAGCAGTACTTC.

This chain joins TRBV12-3 or TRBV12-4 and TRBJ1-1; maybe TRBD1 (5 bases). This CDR3 region has 13 residues. The V end was cut by 6 bases, the J end by 4 bases, with 12 bases between. CDR3 sequence reads: CASRRTGGTEAFF. The CDR3 nucleotides are TGTGCCAGCAGAAGGACGGGGGGCACTGAAGCTTTCTTT.

About this clonotype itself: Being one base from a much bigger clone, this may be a read error. The chain uses TRBV28 and TRBJ2-5; no firm D call. The CDR3 has 16 residues. CDR1 and CDR2 (germline): MDHEN, SYDVKM. Deletions cut 3 bases from V and 1 base from J, with 15 bases between. CDR3 sequence reads: CASSFPGWSIQETQYF. The CDR3 DNA is TGTGCCAGCAGTTTTCCTGGATGGTCAATCCAAGAGACCCAGTACTTC.

This chain joins TRBV10-1 and TRBJ2-5, with no clear D. Germline V CDR1 and CDR2: WNHNN, SYGVQD (reference sequence). The CDR3 runs 14 residues. V lost 10 bases, J lost 3 bases, and 18 bases lay in between. CDR3 DNA sequence: TGCGCCAACAATGACTCGCTTGGGAAAGAGACCCAGTACTTC. Amino acids: CANNDSLGKETQYF.

This sequence joins TRBV11-2 and TRBJ1-2; TRBD1 might be the D (5 bases). V shed 0 bases and J shed 4 bases, with 18 bases lying between them. In germline, CDR1 is SGHAT, CDR2 FQNNGV. The CDR3 length is 17 residues. CDR3 in DNA: TGTGCCAGCAGCTTAGATCCGGTCAGGGCGCTACCCTATGGCTACACCTTC. It encodes CASSLDPVRALPYGYTF. Together with reference TRBV11-2 and TRBJ1-2, the CDR3 gives the full variable domain: EAGVAQSPRYKIIEKRQSVAFWCNPISGHATLYWYQQILGQGPKLLIQFQNNGVVDDSQLPKDRFSAERLKGVDSTLKIQPAKLEDSAVYLCASSLDPVRALPYGYTFGSGTRLTVV.

The V gene is TRBV11-1, the J gene TRBJ2-7; possible D gene TRBD2, 6 bases. Germline lookup yields CDR1 SGHAT and CDR2 FQDESV (reference sequence). The ends were cut back, 6 bases at V and 6 bases at J, with 21 bases in the middle. The CDR3 has 15 amino acids. The CDR3 loop reads CASRPLTAGLREQYV. The CDR3 DNA reads TGTGCCAGCAGACCTCTGACAGCAGGACTACGCGAGCAGTACGTC.

This chain connects TRBV12-3 or TRBV12-4 to TRBJ2-3, with D perhaps matching TRBD2 (5 bases). The CDR3 runs to 14 residues. Trimming took off 7 bases at V and 5 bases at J, with 16 bases between the two ends. CDR3 in amino acids: CASNNQRNGDTQYF. The CDR3 DNA sequence: TGTGCCAGCAATAATCAGCGGAATGGAGATACGCAGTATTTT.

This clonotype was seen only once. This may come from a read error, since a much larger clone is one base off. This chain uses TRBV5-1 with TRBJ2-1; D remains unclear. The CDR3 has 13 residues. In germline, CDR1 is SGHRS, CDR2 YFSETQ. The CDR3 nucleotides are TGCGCCAGCAGCTTGGGGCTGAACAATGGGCAGTTCTTC. Its translation is CASSLGLNNGQFF. The variable domain in full, with the rest retrieved from reference TRBV5-1 and TRBJ2-1, is KAGVTQTPRYLIKTRGQQVTLSCSPISGHRSVSWYQQTPGQGLQFLFEYFSETQRNKGNFPGRFSGRQFSNSRSEMNVSTLELGDSALYLCASSLGLNNGQFFGPGTRLTVL.